Given below is one T cell receptor beta chain in context. The antigen is unknown. The data stem from a study of blood T cells in healthy people across ages. Notes on the study in general: Expanded clonotype shifts may have been confounded, as the donors had an unknown CMV status.

Germline lookup yields CDR1 DFQATT and CDR2 SNEGSKA (reference sequence). Trimming took 2 bases from V and 4 from J, leaving 8 bases between them. The CDR3 contains 12 residues. PBMCs numbering at least 7 million were isolated per sample. A second roughly 6 to 12 cycle PCR used barcoded and J-beta primers. A single record per CDR3 protein comes from TCRdb applying MiXCR to the 5' RACE reads. The sample lists over 1,500,000 distinct CDR3 sequences, around 50% occurring once. The clonotype was recovered from a woman aged 40 to 50 in good health. This chain joins TRBV20-1 and TRBJ1-2; a possible D gene is TRBD1 (5 bases). Sequences were obtained from blood. The CDR3 here is CSARWTSYGYTF. CDR3 sequence (DNA): TGCAGTGCTAGATGGACAAGCTATGGCTACACCTTC.